The rows below give T cell receptor beta chains drawn from one sample of a study of blood T cell repertoires in COVID-19. Profiling relied on immunoSEQ multiplex PCR, and the TCRdb table lists in-frame clones only, not all of them. The sample contains about 26,000 clones, roughly 90% of which appear only once. Sequenced sample: peripheral blood. Receptor source: a man in his 70s with acute or convalescent COVID-19. Both conserved end residues are part of each CDR3. The order of the fields is clone size, D gene, V gene, J gene, CDR3 protein, CDR3 DNA. The D gene is left open where the match is weak. Size tells how often a clone was seen (once, few, many) or the class of an expanded clone, and some rows leave it out.

once	TRBD1	TRBV19	TRBJ1-4	CASSIVAGGASNEKLFF	TGTGCCAGTAGTATAGTGGCAGGGGGCGCGTCTAATGAAAAACTGTTTTTT
NA	TRBD1	TRBV19	TRBJ1-6	CASSISGTGPSPLHF	TGTGCCAGTAGTATTTCCGGGACAGGGCCTTCACCCCTCCACTTT
NA	TRBD1	TRBV18	TRBJ1-1	CASSPPFFRGQDEAFF	TGTGCCAGCTCACCACCGTTTTTTCGGGGACAGGATGAAGCTTTCTTT
NA	TRBD2	TRBV5-1	TRBJ2-7	CASSLIASGGAYEQYF	TGCGCCAGCAGCTTGATAGCTAGCGGGGGTGCCTACGAGCAGTACTTC
NA	NA	TRBV18	TRBJ1-1	CASSPRGGLQAFF	TGTGCCAGCTCACCAAGAGGGGGATTACAGGCTTTCTTT
NA	NA	TRBV27	TRBJ2-2	CASTRHIIGGTSHSETGELFF	TGTGCCAGCACCCGACATATTATCGGGGGTACTAGTCATAGTGAAACCGGGGAGCTGTTTTTT
NA	TRBD2	TRBV28	TRBJ2-5	CASSLLRSSGEETQYF	TGTGCCAGCAGCCTCCTACGGAGTAGCGGGGAAGAGACCCAGTACTTC
NA	NA	TRBV18	TRBJ1-1	CASCAGSDDTEAFF	TGTGCCAGCTGTGCAGGGTCTGATGACACTGAAGCTTTCTTT
NA	TRBD1	TRBV18	TRBJ1-5	CASSPQGEDQPQHF	TGTGCCAGCTCACCCCAGGGGGAGGATCAGCCCCAGCATTTT
NA	TRBD1	TRBV6-5	TRBJ1-6	CASTPGQSKNSPLHF	TGTGCCAGCACCCCGGGACAGAGCAAGAATTCACCCCTCCACTTT
NA	TRBD1	TRBV5-1	TRBJ1-1	CASSLGETGGNEAFF	TGCGCCAGCAGCTTGGGAGAGACAGGGGGTAATGAAGCTTTCTTT
NA	NA	TRBV12-3/TRBV12-4	TRBJ2-2	CASSLGSTGELFF	TGTGCCAGCAGTTTGGGGAGCACCGGGGAGCTGTTTTTT
NA	TRBD1	TRBV5-4	TRBJ1-1	CASSSRTGVNTEAFF	TGTGCCAGCAGCTCACGGACAGGGGTAAACACTGAAGCTTTCTTT
NA	NA	TRBV2	TRBJ2-1	CARAWGSTYNEQFF	TGTGCCCGCGCCTGGGGCAGCACCTACAATGAGCAGTTCTTC
NA	TRBD1	TRBV11-2	TRBJ1-2	CASLPGTGGAYGYTF	TGTGCCAGCCTTCCTGGGACAGGGGGCGCGTATGGCTACACCTTC
NA	NA	TRBV6-2/TRBV6-3	TRBJ2-7	CASSYPYRAGRQDEQYF	TGTGCCAGCAGTTACCCGTACCGCGCAGGCCGGCAGGACGAGCAGTACTTC
NA	TRBD1	TRBV27	TRBJ2-7	CASSSLTSGQYSYEQYF	TGTGCCAGCAGCTCGCTCACGTCGGGACAGTACTCCTACGAGCAGTACTTC
few	NA	TRBV9	TRBJ1-1	CASSAVSRGNTEAFF	TGTGCCAGCAGCGCCGTCTCTAGGGGGAACACTGAAGCTTTCTTT
NA	TRBD2	TRBV5-1	TRBJ2-1	CASSTATSGRAGVGEQFF	TGCGCCAGCAGCACGGCGACTAGCGGGAGGGCCGGAGTGGGTGAGCAGTTCTTC
NA	NA	TRBV5-4	TRBJ2-3	CASSLAERASTDTQYF	TGTGCCAGCAGCTTGGCCGAGAGGGCATCCACAGATACGCAGTATTTT
few	TRBD1	TRBV2	TRBJ2-3	CASNGQGATDTQYF	TGTGCCAGCAACGGACAGGGGGCAACAGATACGCAGTATTTT
NA	NA	TRBV29-1	TRBJ1-1	CSVSGGRGTEAFF	TGCAGCGTTTCGGGGGGGCGCGGCACTGAAGCTTTCTTT
NA	NA	TRBV20-1	TRBJ2-3	CSASLAGRTDTQYF	TGCAGTGCTAGTCTCGCGGGCCGCACAGATACGCAGTATTTT